The 29 T cell receptor beta chains given below trace back to one sample, sequenced in a study of blood T cell repertoires in COVID-19. Produced via immunoSEQ multiplex PCR; TCRdb's table is partial and in-frame only. The profile shows some 110,000 clones, about 80% of them singletons. The material sequenced was peripheral blood. These receptors all come from a man in his sixties or seventies with acute or convalescent COVID-19.

This rearrangement joins TRBV5-4 to TRBJ1-2; no clear D gene. Germline V CDR1 and CDR2: SGHNT, YYREEE (reference sequence). Trimming stripped 0 bases from V and 7 bases from J, with 13 bases between. CDR3 length: 14 residues. DNA for the CDR3: TGTGCCAGCAGCTTGGACGGGTACGGGTTTGGCTACACCTTC. Encoded protein: CASSLDGYGFGYTF. Full variable domain (outside the CDR3, taken from reference TRBV5-4 and TRBJ1-2): ETGVTQSPTHLIKTRGQQVTLRCSSQSGHNTVSWYQQALGQGPQFIFQYYREEENGRGNFPPRFSGLQFPNYSSELNVNALELDDSALYLCASSLDGYGFGYTFGSGTRLTVV.

The chain links TRBV6-5 to TRBJ1-5; D is possibly TRBD1 (6 bases). The CDR3 contains 13 residues. The V gene's germline CDR1 is MNHEY and CDR2 SVGAGI. V was cut by 5 bases and J by 7 bases, with 12 bases left in between. The CDR3 protein is CASSNRERQPQHF. DNA for the CDR3: TGTGCCAGCAGTAACAGGGAAAGGCAGCCCCAGCATTTT.

This clone showed up just once. This chain links TRBV19 with TRBJ2-4; TRBD2 matches 11 bases. CDR3 length: 16 residues. Germline CDR1 LNHDA, CDR2 SQIVND (reference sequence). J lost 8 bases, V lost 3 bases, and 9 bases had no gene match. For the CDR3, the DNA is TGTGCCAGTAGTATTTCGACTAGCGGGGCCGGGGACATTCAGTACTTC. Residues: CASSISTSGAGDIQYF.

This sequence joins TRBV3-1 (or the pseudogene TRBV3-2) and TRBJ2-1; 10 bases map to TRBD2. The germline V gene encodes CDR1 LGHDT and CDR2 YNNKEL (reference sequence). J lost 7 bases, V lost 4 bases, and 4 bases had no gene match. This CDR3 has 14 residues. The CDR3 DNA reads TGTGCCAGCAGCCTAGCGGGAGGAGTAAATGAGCAGTTCTTC. Amino acids: CASSLAGGVNEQFF.

V gene TRBV5-1 combines with J gene TRBJ1-5; the match to TRBD1 covers 10 bases. Germline values: CDR1 SGHRS, CDR2 YFSETQ. The CDR3 spans 21 residues. Trimming cost V 4 bases and J 0 bases; bases outside gene matches: 19. For the CDR3, the DNA is TGCGCCAGCAGCCCCCCGATGTTGGACGGGACAGGGGCCCGTAGCAATCAGCCCCAGCATTTT. Amino acids: CASSPPMLDGTGARSNQPQHF.

The V call is TRBV14, the J call TRBJ2-7; D might be TRBD1 (6 bases). Germline-derived CDR1 and CDR2 are SGHDN and FVKESK. V was trimmed by 5 bases and J by 2 bases, leaving 7 bases between them. This CDR3 spans 12 amino acids. CDR3 in amino acids: CASSGTTYEQYF. DNA for the CDR3: TGTGCCAGCAGCGGGACAACCTACGAGCAGTACTTC.

The chain links TRBV7-9 to TRBJ1-6, with D perhaps TRBD1 (5 bases). The CDR3 contains 16 residues. CDR1 is SEHNR and CDR2 is FQNEAQ in the germline V gene (reference sequence). The V end was cut by 5 bases, the J end by 4 bases, with 15 bases between. In nucleotides, the CDR3 is TGTGCCAGCAGCATCAACCAGGGTCCTTATAATTCACCCCTCCACTTT. It specifies CASSINQGPYNSPLHF.

This sequence joins TRBV29-1 and TRBJ2-2, with D perhaps matching TRBD1 (5 bases). The ends were cut back, 7 bases at V and 8 bases at J, with 17 bases in the middle. This CDR3 spans 13 amino acids. Germline V gene sequence: CDR1 SQVTM, CDR2 ANQGSEA. CDR3 sequence: CSGNKGLRGELFF. The CDR3 coding sequence is TGCAGCGGGAACAAGGGGCTGAGGGGGGAGCTGTTTTTT.

The rearrangement joins TRBV9 to TRBJ2-1, with D possibly matching TRBD1 (5 bases). From germline, CDR1 is SGDLS and CDR2 YYNGEE. The CDR3 totals 14 residues. V lost 0 bases to trimming and J lost 9 bases, with 13 bases between them. CDR3 loop: CASSVAVGPVEQFF. CDR3 bases: TGTGCCAGCAGCGTAGCGGTGGGGCCTGTTGAGCAGTTCTTC.

This chain connects TRBV19 to TRBJ1-5; D is uncertain. CDR3 size: 15 residues. Between the trimmed V and J ends, which lost 2 bases and 0 bases, there was a span of 8 bases. Germline assignment: CDR1 LNHDA and CDR2 SQIVND (reference sequence). The DNA of the CDR3 is TGTGCCAGTAGTATAACATGGCTTAGCAATCAGCCCCAGCATTTT. Translated, it gives CASSITWLSNQPQHF. Combining the CDR3 with reference TRBV19 and TRBJ1-5 gives the whole variable domain DGGITQSPKYLFRKEGQNVTLSCEQNLNHDAMYWYRQDPGQGLRLIYYSQIVNDFQKGDIAEGYSVSREKKESFPLTVTSAQKNPTAFYLCASSITWLSNQPQHFGDGTRLSIL.

This chain joins TRBV27 and TRBJ1-5, with TRBD1 identical over 7 bases. CDR1 is MNHEY and CDR2 is SMNVEV in the germline V gene (reference sequence). This CDR3 region has 14 residues. V was pared by 3 bases and J by 7 bases, with 6 bases of the junction left unmatched. CDR3 bases: TGTGCCAGCAGTTTGGACAGGCGATCACAGCCCCAGCATTTT. Amino acid sequence: CASSLDRRSQPQHF.

The chain couples TRBV27 to TRBJ2-7; 7 positions match TRBD2. Germline-derived CDR1 and CDR2 are MNHEY and SMNVEV (reference sequence). Losses at the gene ends were 2 bases for V and 5 bases for J; bases not matched to a gene: 6. The CDR3 runs to 14 residues. CDR3 sequence reads: CASSLLGGRNEQYF. The CDR3 region has the DNA TGTGCCAGCAGTTTACTGGGCGGGAGAAACGAGCAGTACTTC.

The chain has TRBV19 and TRBJ1-1, with TRBD1 matching 9 bases. The germline CDR1 and CDR2 sequences are LNHDA and SQIVND (reference sequence). V trimming: 1 base; J trimming: 5 bases; junction bases outside the gene matches: 8. The CDR3 consists of 16 residues. DNA for the CDR3: TGTGCCAGTAGTATAGTTCCGACAGGGGGAGGAACTGAAGCTTTCTTT. It encodes CASSIVPTGGGTEAFF.

V usage is TRBV3-1 (or the pseudogene TRBV3-2) and J usage is TRBJ1-1; D remains unclear. Trimming took 5 bases from V and 0 from J, leaving 10 bases between them. The CDR3 runs 14 residues. Germline loops: CDR1 LGHDT, CDR2 YNNKEL (reference sequence). DNA for the CDR3: TGTGCCAGCAGCTCACAAGACATGAACACTGAAGCTTTCTTT. It is translated as CASSSQDMNTEAFF.

The chain has TRBV28 and TRBJ1-5; D is perhaps TRBD1 (6 bases). The CDR3 extends over 16 amino acids. Trimming took off 6 bases at V and 1 base at J, with 16 bases between the two ends. CDR1 MDHEN and CDR2 SYDVKM come from the germline V gene. The CDR3 protein is CASRLQGTSSNQPQHF. CDR3 coding DNA: TGTGCCAGCAGGCTACAGGGAACGTCGAGCAATCAGCCCCAGCATTTT.

The rearrangement uses TRBV5-6 and TRBJ1-5; possible D gene TRBD1, 5 bases. V was pared by 4 bases and J by 6 bases, with 11 bases between. The germline V gene encodes CDR1 SGHDT and CDR2 YYEEEE. The CDR3 runs to 13 residues. The CDR3 DNA reads as TGTGCCAGCAGCCGGACAATAGGTCAGCCCCAGCATTTT. Translation gives CASSRTIGQPQHF.

The V and J genes are TRBV5-8 and TRBJ2-2, with a possible D match to TRBD1 (6 bases). Germline CDR1 is SGHTS and CDR2 is YDEGEE. V was pared by 5 bases and J by 3 bases, with 17 bases between. There are 16 residues in the CDR3. CDR3 bases: TGTGCCAGCAGATCAGGGGTGTTTTTTGACACCGGGGAGCTGTTTTTT. Protein: CASRSGVFFDTGELFF.

The J gene is TRBJ1-1, the V gene TRBV2, with D unclear. Between the trimmed V and J ends, which lost 3 bases and 0 bases, there was a span of 8 bases. CDR3 length equals 14 residues. CDR1 and CDR2 (germline): SNHLY, FYNNEI. The CDR3 is CASSDWPLNTEAFF. DNA of the CDR3: TGTGCCAGCAGTGATTGGCCCTTGAACACTGAAGCTTTCTTT.

This clone was counted only a few times. V is TRBV5-1 and J is TRBJ1-3; TRBD1 is a possible D gene (5 bases). V was cut by 4 bases and J by 3 bases, with 11 bases left in between. Per the germline V gene, CDR1 is SGHRS and CDR2 is YFSETQ. The CDR3 spans 14 residues. The CDR3 sequence: CASSDGTGGNTIYF. CDR3 nucleotide sequence: TGCGCCAGCAGCGACGGAACAGGTGGAAACACCATATATTTT.

A few counts support this clone. The chain carries TRBV6-5 and TRBJ2-5, with 8 bases lining up with TRBD2. Trimming cost V 8 bases and J 5 bases; bases outside gene matches: 7. CDR1 and CDR2 (germline): MNHEY, SVGAGI. The CDR3 is 13 amino acids. This chain's CDR3 is CASHRGGRETQYF. The CDR3 nucleotides are TGTGCCAGCCACCGGGGGGGACGGGAGACCCAGTACTTC.

The chain uses TRBV27 and TRBJ2-1; no firm D call. V was trimmed by 5 bases and J by 0 bases, leaving 17 bases between them. This CDR3 spans 17 amino acids. Germline V CDR1 and CDR2: MNHEY, SMNVEV (reference sequence). CDR3 amino acids: CASSPLPPRSSYNEQFF. Here the CDR3 DNA reads TGTGCCAGCAGTCCACTCCCCCCGAGGTCCTCCTACAATGAGCAGTTCTTC.

The V gene is TRBV28, the J gene TRBJ1-1; D may be TRBD1 (6 bases). V gave up 7 bases and J gave up 1 base, with 10 bases separating them. Germline CDR1 MDHEN, CDR2 SYDVKM. CDR3 length: 13 residues. The CDR3 here is CASTIRGNTEAFF. Here the CDR3 DNA reads TGTGCCAGCACCATCAGGGGGAACACTGAAGCTTTCTTT.

The V call is TRBV5-5, the J call TRBJ2-7; maybe TRBD2 (5 bases). In germline, CDR1 is SGHKS, CDR2 YYEKEE (reference sequence). V was pared by 2 bases and J by 2 bases, with 11 bases between. This CDR3 is 14 amino acids long. The CDR3 loop reads CASSFSGRPYEQYF. CDR3 DNA sequence: TGTGCCAGCAGCTTTTCGGGAAGACCCTACGAGCAGTACTTC.

This clone was counted only a few times. This chain connects TRBV4-2 to TRBJ1-2; tentatively, D is TRBD1 (5 bases). V gave up 1 base and J gave up 4 bases, with 13 bases separating them. CDR3 length: 15 residues. CDR1 and CDR2 from the germline V gene are LGHNA and YNFKEQ. CDR3 DNA sequence: TGTGCCAGCAGCCAAGCCTCTGACAGAGCCTATGGCTACACCTTC. This codes for CASSQASDRAYGYTF.

The rearrangement links TRBV7-6 to TRBJ2-1, with TRBD2 matching 14 bases. With 3 bases clipped from V and 5 bases from J, the junction kept 9 bases outside the gene matches. CDR3 length equals 18 residues. The germline V gene has CDR1 SGHVS and CDR2 FNYEAQ. CDR3 coding DNA: TGTGCCAGCAGCTTCACGGGATCGGGACTAGCGGGGGACAATGAGCAGTTCTTC. Its translation: CASSFTGSGLAGDNEQFF.

This clone was observed a single time. The chain is built from TRBV7-3 and TRBJ2-1; D might be TRBD2 (6 bases). Per germline, CDR1 SGHTA and CDR2 FQGTGA. Between the trimmed V and J ends, which lost 5 bases and 7 bases, there was a span of 12 bases. CDR3 length: 13 amino acids. DNA of the CDR3: TGTGCCAGCAGCCGCGGTGCGGGGAATGAGCAGTTCTTC. It encodes CASSRGAGNEQFF. Full variable domain (missing parts from reference TRBV7-3 and TRBJ2-1): GAGVSQTPSNKVTEKGKYVELRCDPISGHTALYWYRQSLGQGPEFLIYFQGTGAADDSGLPNDRFFAVRPEGSVSTLKIQRTERGDSAVYLCASSRGAGNEQFFGPGTRLTVL.

This chain links TRBV27 with TRBJ2-7; TRBD2 matches at 13 bases. J was trimmed by 6 bases and V by 2 bases; bases with no gene match: 7. The germline V gene has CDR1 MNHEY and CDR2 SMNVEV (reference sequence). The CDR3 covers 16 residues. This CDR3 reads CASSLATSGRQGEQYF. The CDR3 coding sequence is TGTGCCAGCAGTTTAGCGACTAGCGGGAGGCAAGGCGAGCAGTACTTC.

V usage is TRBV11-3 and J usage is TRBJ2-5; 9 bases fit TRBD2. V trimming: 5 bases; J trimming: 4 bases; junction bases outside the gene matches: 11. The germline V gene encodes CDR1 SGHNT and CDR2 YENEEA. The CDR3 runs 16 residues. The DNA of the CDR3 is TGTGCCAGCAGCAGACGACAGTTTAGCGGGAGAGAGACCCAGTACTTC. Amino acids: CASSRRQFSGRETQYF.

The chain is built from TRBV6-5 and TRBJ1-2; 7 bases map to TRBD1. The V gene end was trimmed by 4 bases and the J gene end by 8 bases; junction bases not matched to a gene: 10. CDR3 size: 14 residues. Germline V lookup: CDR1 MNHEY, CDR2 SVGAGI. The DNA for the CDR3 is TGTGCCAGCAGTTTAGGGACAGCTCTACAGGGCTACACCTTC. Protein product: CASSLGTALQGYTF.